This T cell receptor beta chain was identified in a study of tumor-infiltrating lymphocytes in primary liver carcinoma. Study context: Patients had primary liver carcinoma treated by surgical resection. The patient population consisted of men and women between 30 and 69 years of age. Broader study findings: Whereas tumor region pairs overlapped more, tumor-adjacent and tumor-blood pairs overlapped less.

With a constant-region primer, TCR beta cDNA was made from 450 to 550 ng of total RNA. For TCR beta, libraries were produced by three nested multiplex PCR rounds using slightly modified ARM-PCR. The first two PCR rounds, around 10 cycles each, used TRBV1-TRBV30 forward primers and a C-beta reverse primer. In TCRdb, the multiplex PCR reads were re-called with MiXCR into one record per CDR3 protein. The sample has about 310,000 distinct CDR3 sequences, approximately 58% seen once. There are a few counts of this clonotype. What it binds is unknown. Trimming left V 2 bases short and J 4 bases short, with 8 bases between. There are 14 residues in the CDR3. In germline, CDR1 is SGHDN, CDR2 FVKESK. The authors took blood RNA from unsorted whole blood and also extracted germline DNA.

The sequencing sample was made of peripheral blood. The clonotype was recovered from a woman aged 25-40 years with primary liver carcinoma and hepatitis B virus infection. The rearrangement joins TRBV14 to TRBJ2-2; D is unresolved. CDR3 sequence: CASSQSRSTGELFF. The CDR3 coding sequence is TGTGCCAGCAGCCAAAGTAGGTCCACCGGGGAGCTGTTTTTT. Filled out from reference TRBV14 and TRBJ2-2, the complete variable domain reads EAGVTQFPSHSVIEKGQTVTLRCDPISGHDNLYWYRRVMGKEIKFLLHFVKESKQDESGMPNNRFLAERTGGTYSTLKVQPAELEDSGVYFCASSQSRSTGELFFGEGSRLTVL.